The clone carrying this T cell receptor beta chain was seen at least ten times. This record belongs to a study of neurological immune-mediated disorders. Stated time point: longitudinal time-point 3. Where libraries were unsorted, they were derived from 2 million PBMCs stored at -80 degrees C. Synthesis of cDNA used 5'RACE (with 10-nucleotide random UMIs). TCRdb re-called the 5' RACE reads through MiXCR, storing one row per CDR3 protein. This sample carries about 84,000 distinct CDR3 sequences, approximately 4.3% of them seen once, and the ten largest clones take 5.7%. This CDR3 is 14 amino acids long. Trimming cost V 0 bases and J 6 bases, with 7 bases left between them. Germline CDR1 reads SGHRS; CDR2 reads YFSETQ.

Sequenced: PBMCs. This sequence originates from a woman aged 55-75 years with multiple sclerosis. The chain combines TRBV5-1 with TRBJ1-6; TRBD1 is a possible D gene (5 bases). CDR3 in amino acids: CASSLEGSNSPLHF. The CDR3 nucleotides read TGCGCCAGCAGCTTGGAGGGGAGTAATTCACCCCTCCACTTT.